The rows below give T cell receptor beta chains drawn from one sample of a study of cytomegalovirus exposure and HLA in healthy donors. The data were produced by immunoSEQ multiplex PCR, yet TCRdb's version contains in-frame clones alone and is incomplete. The sample lists fewer than 140,000 clones; roughly 74% were seen once. Material for sequencing was PBMCs. Source of these receptors: a man between 40 and 49 years old in good health and CMV-seronegative. The CDR3 runs from the conserved cysteine through the conserved F or W. The D gene is left open where the match is weak. Clone size, where shown, is once, few, many, or a class for clones that have expanded.

J gene | CDR3 length | D gene | V gene | clone size | CDR3 protein | CDR3 DNA
TRBJ1-1 | 14 | TRBD1 | TRBV6-6 | NA | CASKQGAFGTEAFF | TGTGCCAGCAAGCAGGGGGCGTTCGGCACTGAAGCTTTCTTT
TRBJ2-7 | 15 | TRBD2 | TRBV23-1 | NA | CASRPRLAGVGEQYF | TGCGCCAGCAGACCCCGGCTGGCGGGGGTTGGCGAGCAGTACTTC
TRBJ2-3 | 17 | TRBD2 | TRBV7-2 | NA | CASTNSLLAGRTDTQYF | TGTGCCAGCACCAACTCCCTACTAGCGGGGCGCACAGATACGCAGTATTTT
TRBJ2-7 | 14 | NA | TRBV7-2 | NA | CASSFEGSSYEQYF | TGTGCCAGCAGCTTCGAGGGAAGCTCCTACGAGCAGTACTTC
TRBJ1-1 | 14 | NA | TRBV10-3 | few | CAISLDTPRTEAFF | TGTGCCATCAGTCTGGACACTCCCCGAACTGAAGCTTTCTTT
TRBJ2-5 | 15 | NA | TRBV18 | NA | CASSPSRGEGVDQYF | TGTGCCAGCTCACCCTCCAGGGGGGAAGGTGTTGACCAGTACTTC
TRBJ1-5 | 16 | TRBD1 | TRBV7-6 | few | CASSLFRTGANQPQHF | TGTGCCAGCAGCTTGTTTAGGACAGGGGCCAATCAGCCCCAGCATTTT
TRBJ2-3 | 14 | NA | TRBV13 | few | CASSLGGDTDTQYF | TGTGCCAGCAGCCTAGGAGGGGACACAGATACGCAGTATTTT
TRBJ1-1 | 14 | NA | TRBV4-1 | NA | CASSQPTQGTEAFF | TGCGCCAGCAGCCAACCGACTCAGGGTACTGAAGCTTTCTTT
TRBJ1-1 | 16 | TRBD1 | TRBV7-2 | NA | CASRPGTVVSDTEAFF | TGTGCCAGCAGACCCGGGACAGTGGTGTCGGACACTGAAGCTTTCTTT
TRBJ2-7 | 13 | NA | TRBV6-1 | NA | CASSRQSAYEQYF | TGTGCCAGCAGTAGACAGTCAGCCTACGAGCAGTACTTC
TRBJ2-7 | 15 | TRBD1 | TRBV28 | NA | CASSLQGQGRNEQYF | TGTGCCAGCAGTCTTCAGGGACAGGGGAGGAACGAGCAGTACTTC
TRBJ1-6 | 15 | NA | TRBV11-2 | NA | CASSRSGGTSSPLHF | TGTGCCAGCAGCCGGTCGGGGGGCACTAGTTCACCCCTCCACTTT
TRBJ2-7 | 16 | TRBD1 | TRBV7-2 | NA | CASSLRNLGQGGEQYF | TGTGCCAGCAGCTTAAGGAATTTGGGACAGGGGGGAGAGCAGTACTTC
TRBJ2-7 | 16 | TRBD1 | TRBV27 | few | CASSAFRTGGLYEQYF | TGTGCCAGCAGCGCTTTTAGGACAGGGGGCCTCTACGAGCAGTACTTC
TRBJ1-5 | 15 | TRBD1 | TRBV6-1 | NA | CASRDRVYSNQPQHF | TGTGCCAGCCGGGACAGGGTCTATAGCAATCAGCCCCAGCATTTT
TRBJ2-5 | 16 | TRBD1 | TRBV5-6 | NA | CASRLRQGSRLETQYF | TGTGCCAGCAGGCTGAGACAGGGGTCGCGACTGGAGACCCAGTACTTC
TRBJ2-3 | 14 | NA | TRBV25-1 | NA | CASSGATGSDTQYF | TGTGCCAGCAGTGGAGCTACAGGTTCCGATACGCAGTATTTT
TRBJ1-5 | 13 | NA | TRBV6-1 | NA | CASSPRGNQPQHF | TGTGCCAGCAGTCCCCGGGGGAATCAGCCCCAGCATTTT
TRBJ1-6 | 15 | TRBD1 | TRBV18 | few | CASSPQGAENSPLHF | TGTGCCAGCTCACCCCAGGGGGCGGAAAATTCACCCCTCCACTTT
TRBJ2-1 | 14 | TRBD1 | TRBV6-5 | NA | CASSEDRVRNEQFF | TGTGCCAGCAGCGAGGACAGGGTACGCAATGAGCAGTTCTTC
TRBJ2-5 | 18 | NA | TRBV2 | NA | CATESWLGRRVEEETQYF | TGTGCCACCGAATCGTGGTTGGGGCGGCGAGTCGAGGAAGAGACCCAGTACTTC
TRBJ2-1 | 15 | NA | TRBV15 | NA | CATSRAQSSYNEQFF | TGTGCCACCAGCCGAGCACAGAGCTCCTACAATGAGCAGTTCTTC
TRBJ2-2 | 16 | NA | TRBV7-9 | NA | CASSLEPRSNTGELFF | TGTGCCAGCAGCTTAGAACCGCGATCGAACACCGGGGAGCTGTTTTTT
TRBJ1-5 | 13 | NA | TRBV18 | NA | CASSPQSDQPQHF | TGTGCCAGCTCACCACAATCCGATCAGCCCCAGCATTTT
TRBJ1-1 | 14 | NA | TRBV6-1 | NA | CASRAGQWDTEAFF | TGTGCCAGCAGGGCAGGGCAGTGGGACACTGAAGCTTTCTTT
TRBJ1-1 | 11 | NA | TRBV2 | NA | CASRAGTQAFF | TGTGCCAGCAGGGCCGGGACTCAAGCTTTCTTT
TRBJ2-5 | 15 | TRBD2 | TRBV7-9 | few | CASSLLAGGQETQYF | TGTGCCAGCAGCTTACTAGCGGGGGGTCAAGAGACCCAGTACTTC
TRBJ1-2 | 17 | TRBD1 | TRBV25-1 | NA | CASSGRDRGNLNYGYTF | TGTGCCAGCAGTGGCCGGGACAGGGGGAACCTTAACTATGGCTACACCTTC
TRBJ1-1 | 15 | TRBD1 | TRBV5-1 | NA | CASSLGQGPDTEAFF | TGCGCCAGCAGCTTGGGACAGGGTCCGGACACTGAAGCTTTCTTT
TRBJ1-6 | 15 | NA | TRBV6-5 | NA | CASSYSRGGNSPLHF | TGTGCCAGCAGTTACTCGCGGGGTGGGAATTCACCCCTCCACTTT
TRBJ1-1 | 15 | TRBD1 | TRBV5-1 | NA | CASSFHRGQNTEAFF | TGCGCCAGCAGCTTTCACAGGGGACAGAACACTGAAGCTTTCTTT
TRBJ1-5 | 15 | TRBD1 | TRBV6-1 | NA | CASSATGGGNQPQHF | TGTGCCAGCAGTGCCACAGGGGGGGGCAATCAGCCCCAGCATTTT
TRBJ1-4 | 14 | NA | TRBV5-1 | few | CASSRVVANEKLFF | TGCGCCAGCAGCCGGGTCGTAGCTAATGAAAAACTGTTTTTT
TRBJ2-2 | 16 | TRBD1 | TRBV2 | NA | CASSEQQGANTGELFF | TGTGCCAGCAGTGAACAACAGGGGGCGAACACCGGGGAGCTGTTTTTT
TRBJ2-6 | 15 | NA | TRBV27 | few | CASSPDSSGANVLTF | TGTGCCAGCAGTCCGGACAGCTCTGGGGCCAACGTCCTGACTTTC
TRBJ2-1 | 19 | TRBD2 | TRBV19 | NA | CASSIDRPSGTSSYNEQFF | TGTGCCAGTAGTATAGATCGACCTAGCGGGACGAGCTCCTACAATGAGCAGTTCTTC
TRBJ1-4 | 13 | NA | TRBV7-9 | few | CASSFRVKEKLFF | TGTGCCAGCAGCTTCCGCGTAAAGGAAAAACTGTTTTTT
TRBJ1-1 | 18 | NA | TRBV15 | few | CATSRDYPTLEGNTEAFF | TGTGCCACCAGCAGAGATTACCCCACTCTGGAGGGGAACACTGAAGCTTTCTTT
TRBJ2-2 | 16 | NA | TRBV5-1 | NA | CASSLAAQPNTGELFF | TGCGCCAGCAGCTTGGCCGCGCAACCGAACACCGGGGAGCTGTTTTTT
TRBJ2-3 | 13 | NA | TRBV5-1 | NA | CASSSVQEDTQYF | TGCGCCAGCAGCTCGGTCCAAGAGGATACGCAGTATTTT
TRBJ2-7 | 12 | NA | TRBV10-2 | NA | CASSPGYNEQYF | TGCGCCAGCAGCCCAGGGTACAACGAGCAGTACTTC
TRBJ2-7 | 14 | NA | TRBV5-6 | NA | CASSDGQTLGEQYF | TGTGCCAGCAGCGACGGACAGACGTTAGGGGAGCAGTACTTC
TRBJ2-7 | 15 | TRBD1 | TRBV7-9 | NA | CASSPADRVTYEQYF | TGTGCCAGCAGCCCGGCGGACAGGGTTACCTACGAGCAGTACTTC
TRBJ1-1 | 15 | NA | TRBV2 | few | CASSESPDISLRAFF | TGTGCCAGCAGTGAATCTCCGGACATTTCTCTGAGGGCTTTCTTT
TRBJ2-3 | 16 | NA | TRBV5-1 | once | CASSNGGSGITDTQYF | TGCGCCAGTAGTAACGGGGGATCAGGGATCACAGATACGCAGTATTTT
TRBJ2-5 | 13 | NA | TRBV11-3 | NA | CASSSDSGETQYF | TGTGCCAGCAGCTCGGACAGCGGCGAGACCCAGTACTTC
TRBJ2-3 | 17 | TRBD2 | TRBV18 | NA | CASSPGTSGGRTDTQYF | TGTGCCAGCTCACCCGGGACTAGCGGGGGTCGCACAGATACGCAGTATTTT
TRBJ1-2 | 13 | NA | TRBV2 | NA | CASSQSPNYGYTF | TGTGCCAGCTCACAAAGTCCCAACTATGGCTACACCTTC
TRBJ1-6 | 13 | TRBD1 | TRBV7-2 | NA | CASSLVVDRAYHF | TGTGCCAGCAGCTTAGTAGTAGACAGGGCCTACCACTTT
TRBJ1-2 | 14 | TRBD1 | TRBV7-6 | once | CASSERGQAAGYTF | TGTGCCAGCAGCGAAAGGGGACAGGCGGCTGGCTACACCTTC
TRBJ2-7 | 15 | TRBD1 | TRBV11-2 | NA | CASSSDRGLAYEQYF | TGTGCCAGCAGTTCTGACAGGGGGCTTGCCTACGAGCAGTACTTC
TRBJ2-3 | 13 | NA | TRBV5-1 | few | CASSLFSTDTQYF | TGCGCCAGCAGCCTCTTCAGCACAGATACGCAGTATTTT
TRBJ2-1 | 16 | TRBD2 | TRBV5-1 | NA | CASSLVLAGGFNEQFF | TGCGCCAGCAGCTTGGTCCTAGCGGGGGGGTTCAATGAGCAGTTCTTC
TRBJ2-2 | 14 | NA | TRBV9 | NA | CASSVAAGTGELFF | TGTGCCAGCAGCGTAGCGGCCGGGACCGGGGAGCTGTTTTTT
TRBJ2-3 | 15 | TRBD2 | TRBV27 | NA | CASSLAGGRTDTQYF | TGTGCCAGCAGCTTAGCGGGGGGCCGCACAGATACGCAGTATTTT
TRBJ2-1 | 12 | TRBD2 | TRBV29-1 | NA | CSAAGGSNEQFF | TGCAGCGCCGCGGGGGGGAGCAATGAGCAGTTCTTC
TRBJ2-5 | 15 | TRBD1 | TRBV9 | few | CASSGGTGGKETQYF | TGTGCCAGCAGCGGAGGGACAGGGGGTAAAGAGACCCAGTACTTC
TRBJ2-7 | 14 | TRBD1 | TRBV29-1 | NA | CSVEDGQGAYEQYF | TGCAGCGTTGAAGACGGCCAGGGGGCTTACGAGCAGTACTTC
TRBJ1-4 | 15 | NA | TRBV2 | NA | CASSEAHRAEEKLFF | TGTGCCAGCAGTGAAGCTCACAGGGCGGAGGAAAAACTGTTTTTT